This section outlines one T cell receptor beta chain sequence together with its context. Germline CDR1 KGHSH, CDR2 LQKENI. This CDR3 spans 15 amino acids. The ends were cut back, 2 bases at V and 2 bases at J, with 12 bases in the middle. This sample stems from a study of T cell repertoires in cytomegalovirus infection. Study-level information: CMV infection plus the matching HLA type was flagged by public TCR beta signatures.

Each CDR3 protein is one row after TCRdb ran MiXCR on the reads. The sample yields around 740,000 distinct CDR3 sequences, less than 40% seen once. Sequencing used PBMCs. V usage is TRBV18 and J usage is TRBJ1-1, with D possibly matching TRBD1 (6 bases). This TCR derives from a human donor in good health (CMV status not recorded). Some clones in this sample may be carry-over from other donors' samples. The CDR3 protein is CASSPSGHQNTEAFF. The CDR3 DNA is TGTGCCAGCTCACCATCGGGACACCAAAACACTGAAGCTTTCTTT.